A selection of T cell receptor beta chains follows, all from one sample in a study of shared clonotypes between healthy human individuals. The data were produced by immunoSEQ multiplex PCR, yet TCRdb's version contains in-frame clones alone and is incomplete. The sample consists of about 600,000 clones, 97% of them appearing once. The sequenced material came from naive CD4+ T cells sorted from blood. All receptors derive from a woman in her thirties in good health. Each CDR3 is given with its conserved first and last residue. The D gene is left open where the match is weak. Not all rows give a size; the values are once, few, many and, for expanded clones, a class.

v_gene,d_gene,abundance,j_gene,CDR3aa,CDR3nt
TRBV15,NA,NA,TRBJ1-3,CATSRDAGDGNTIYF,TGTGCCACCAGCAGAGATGCAGGGGATGGAAACACCATATATTTT
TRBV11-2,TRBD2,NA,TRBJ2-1,CASSLDGAGVGANEQFF,TGTGCCAGCAGCTTAGATGGAGCGGGAGTCGGTGCCAATGAGCAGTTCTTC
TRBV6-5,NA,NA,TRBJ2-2,CASSDRTGELFF,TGTGCCAGCAGTGACCGAACCGGGGAGCTGTTTTTT
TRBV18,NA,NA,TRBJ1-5,CASSPGSDQPQHF,TGTGCCAGCTCACCAGGGAGCGATCAGCCCCAGCATTTT
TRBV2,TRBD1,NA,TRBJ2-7,CASNRDRGSYEQYF,TGTGCCAGCAACCGCGACAGGGGCTCCTACGAGCAGTACTTC
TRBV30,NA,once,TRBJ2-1,CAWIKGLSVSEQFF,TGTGCCTGGATAAAGGGACTTTCTGTTTCTGAGCAGTTCTTC
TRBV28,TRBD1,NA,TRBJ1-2,CASSLIQGSYTF,TGTGCCAGCAGTTTAATACAGGGGAGCTACACCTTC
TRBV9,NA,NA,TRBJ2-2,CASSVAQMAGELFF,TGTGCCAGCAGCGTAGCGCAAATGGCCGGGGAGCTGTTTTTT
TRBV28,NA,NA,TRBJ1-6,CASIVRGTPNSPLHF,TGTGCCAGCATTGTTAGAGGGACGCCCAATTCACCCCTCCACTTT
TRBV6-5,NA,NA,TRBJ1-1,CASSLAGGGTEAFF,TGTGCCAGCAGTCTTGCCGGCGGGGGGACTGAAGCTTTCTTT
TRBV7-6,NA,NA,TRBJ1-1,CASNALEGSGAFF,TGTGCCAGCAATGCTCTTGAGGGTTCCGGGGCTTTCTTT
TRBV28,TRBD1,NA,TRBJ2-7,CASRYQDRGTYEQYF,TGTGCCAGCAGGTATCAGGACAGGGGTACCTACGAGCAGTACTTC
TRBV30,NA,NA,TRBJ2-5,CAWKEGGGETQYF,TGTGCCTGGAAAGAGGGCGGTGGGGAGACCCAGTACTTC
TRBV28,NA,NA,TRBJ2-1,CASSLPFWRPSGTSYNEQFF,TGTGCCAGCAGCCTACCATTTTGGCGGCCGAGCGGGACATCCTACAATGAGCAGTTCTTC
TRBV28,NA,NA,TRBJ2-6,CASRLGISGANVLTF,TGTGCCAGCAGGTTGGGGATCTCTGGGGCCAACGTCCTGACTTTC
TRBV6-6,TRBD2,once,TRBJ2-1,CASSDTSGSFNEQFF,TGTGCCAGCAGTGATACTAGCGGGAGCTTCAATGAGCAGTTCTTC
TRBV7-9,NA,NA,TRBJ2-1,CASSLEFAGFEQFF,TGTGCCAGCAGCTTAGAATTCGCAGGGTTCGAGCAGTTCTTC
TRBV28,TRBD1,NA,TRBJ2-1,CASSSPDRGRNNEQFF,TGTGCCAGCAGTTCCCCGGACAGGGGGAGGAACAATGAGCAGTTCTTC
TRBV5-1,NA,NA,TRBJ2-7,CASSLAGTGVDEQYF,TGCGCCAGCAGCTTGGCCGGGACGGGGGTGGACGAGCAGTACTTC
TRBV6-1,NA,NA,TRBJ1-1,CASRRGATGNTEAFF,TGTGCCAGCAGGAGGGGGGCAACGGGGAACACTGAAGCTTTCTTT
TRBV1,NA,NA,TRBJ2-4,CTSSQGLAGGVDIQYF,TGCACCAGCAGCCAAGGGCTAGCGGGAGGAGTCGACATTCAGTACTTC
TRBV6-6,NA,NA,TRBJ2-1,CASTPGGNRNEQFF,TGTGCCAGCACTCCCGGGGGCAATAGGAATGAGCAGTTCTTC
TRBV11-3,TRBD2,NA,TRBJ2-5,CASSLPRGSGRRETQYF,TGTGCCAGCAGCTTGCCCCGGGGAAGCGGGAGACGAGAGACCCAGTACTTC
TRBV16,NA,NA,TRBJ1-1,CASSHARGRGTEAFF,TGTGCCAGCAGCCATGCACGGGGACGGGGGACTGAAGCTTTCTTT
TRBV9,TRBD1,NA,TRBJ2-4,CASSEKPGQNIQYF,TGTGCCAGCAGCGAGAAACCGGGACAGAACATTCAGTACTTC
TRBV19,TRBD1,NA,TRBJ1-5,CASSIESTGFGQPQHF,TGTGCCAGTAGTATAGAGTCGACAGGGTTCGGTCAGCCCCAGCATTTT
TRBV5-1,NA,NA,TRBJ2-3,CASSLVPGPPDTQYF,TGCGCCAGCAGCTTGGTTCCGGGGCCGCCCGATACGCAGTATTTT
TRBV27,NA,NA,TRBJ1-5,CASSGVGYNQPQHF,TGTGCCAGCAGTGGAGTAGGGTACAATCAGCCCCAGCATTTT
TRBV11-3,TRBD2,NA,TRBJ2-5,CASSLTAGGGGETQYF,TGTGCCAGCAGCCTAACGGCGGGAGGAGGGGGGGAGACCCAGTACTTC
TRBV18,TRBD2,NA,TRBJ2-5,CASSPRGTSGAETQYF,TGTGCCAGCTCACCTCGGGGGACTAGTGGCGCAGAGACCCAGTACTTC
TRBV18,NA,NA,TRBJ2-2,CASSPKPGQNTGELFF,TGTGCCAGCTCACCAAAACCGGGACAGAACACCGGGGAGCTGTTTTTT